These T cell receptor beta chains were read from a single sample in a study of blood T cell repertoires in COVID-19. The assay was immunoSEQ multiplex PCR, and TCRdb's table has in-frame clones only and misses some. The repertoire has about 81,000 clones, approximately 89% of them found once; the top ten carry less than 6.5%. The sample consisted of peripheral blood. Receptor source: a woman of 80 years or more with active COVID-19. CDR3s include the opening cysteine and the closing phenylalanine or tryptophan.

v_gene,CDR3aa
TRBV6-1,CASSEPGLTEAFF
TRBV5-1,CASSSQGTGYYEQYF
TRBV7-9,CASRNSDSQFPFNYGYTF
TRBV11-2,CASSLGLVSDTQYF
TRBV7-9,CASSLHRGLAGDRETQYF
TRBV2,CASSLTGGVQPQHF
TRBV5-6,CASSPTGATEAFF
TRBV27,CASSVGLAGGTEQYF
TRBV19,CASKSRLAHTYNEQFF
TRBV7-2,CASSRGQGAYEQYF
TRBV28,CASTLGLAGSGANVLTF
TRBV6-6,CASSPSAAGGPVGTDTQYF
TRBV15,CATSRVFGTGDNQPQHF
TRBV27,CASSPPPRRNQPQHF
TRBV11-2,CASSRGGTREQYF
TRBV5-8,CASSGGTSGRRNEQFF
TRBV5-1,CASSLTSGMNTGELFF
TRBV21-1,CASSIPGEGEQYF
TRBV3-1/TRBV3-2,CASSGRGKITGELFF